These 18 T cell receptor beta chains share one sample of origin, sequenced in a study of blood T cell repertoires in COVID-19. Profiled with immunoSEQ multiplex PCR; TCRdb holds only in-frame clones, not every one. The table records 200,000 to 250,000 clones, around 90% of them present only once. The sequenced material came from peripheral blood. Receptor source: a young woman who had recovered from COVID-19.

This sequence joins TRBV21-1 and TRBJ2-7; the table assigns TRBD2, which was not confirmed against the DNA. TRBV21-1 is described as a pseudogene. CDR3 length: 16 amino acids. The CDR3: CASSKGGGNHSYEQYF. The CDR3, as DNA: TGTGCCAGCAGCAAAGGGGGCGGGAACCATTCCTACGAGCAGTACTTC.

The V gene is TRBV9, the J gene TRBJ1-1; 11 nucleotides line up with TRBD1. The CDR3 totals 14 residues. After removal of 4 bases from V and 5 bases from J, the junction contained 4 bases not matched to a gene. Germline V gives CDR1 SGDLS, CDR2 YYNGEE. The chain's CDR3 is CASSPGTGGTEAFF. CDR3 sequence (DNA): TGTGCCAGCAGCCCTGGGACAGGGGGGACTGAAGCTTTCTTT.

CDR3 region: CASSRWDMGYEQYF. In nucleotides, the CDR3 is TGTGCCAGCAGCCGATGGGACATGGGCTACGAGCAGTACTTC. V and J are TRBV7-8 and TRBJ2-7; the D gene is possibly TRBD1 (6 bases). V gave up 5 bases and J gave up 3 bases, with 14 bases separating them. In germline, CDR1 is SGHVS, CDR2 FQNEAQ. This CDR3 has 14 amino acids.

This clone was observed a few times. The chain couples TRBV19 to TRBJ2-1, with a tentative D call TRBD2 (6 bases). Per germline, CDR1 LNHDA and CDR2 SQIVND (reference sequence). The length of the CDR3 is 14 residues. Between the trimmed V and J ends, which lost 6 bases and 0 bases, there was a span of 9 bases. The chain's CDR3 is CASRAGHSYNEQFF. The DNA of the CDR3 is TGTGCCAGTAGAGCGGGCCACTCCTACAATGAGCAGTTCTTC. The variable domain in full, with the rest retrieved from reference TRBV19 and TRBJ2-1, is DGGITQSPKYLFRKEGQNVTLSCEQNLNHDAMYWYRQDPGQGLRLIYYSQIVNDFQKGDIAEGYSVSREKKESFPLTVTSAQKNPTAFYLCASRAGHSYNEQFFGPGTRLTVL.

Here the CDR3 reads CASSSLELTDTQYF. The CDR3 coding sequence is TGTGCCAGCAGTTCTTTGGAGTTGACAGATACGCAGTATTTT. This chain links TRBV6-5 with TRBJ2-3; D is ambiguous. The CDR3 has 14 amino acids. With 4 bases removed from V and 3 bases from J, the gap between germline ends came to 11 bases. CDR1 is MNHEY, CDR2 SVGAGI, per germline.

The chain recombines TRBV23-1 with TRBJ1-5; TRBD1 agrees at 9 bases. TRBV23-1 carries the ORF label, with uncertain function. The CDR3 extends over 17 amino acids. V shed 3 bases and J 5 bases; nucleotides not matched to a gene: 11. CDR3 in DNA: TGCGCCAGCAGTCATCCACCGGGACAGGGCTCCGATCAGCCCCAGCATTTT. Translation gives CASSHPPGQGSDQPQHF.

This clone has a single count. This rearrangement joins TRBV2 to TRBJ2-3; maybe TRBD2 (5 bases). Germline V gene sequence: CDR1 SNHLY, CDR2 FYNNEI. The CDR3 has 15 amino acids. V shed 6 bases and J shed 0 bases, with 13 bases lying between them. Written as DNA, the CDR3 is TGTGCCAGCAGGACTATTCACTTTAGCACAGATACGCAGTATTTT. It translates to CASRTIHFSTDTQYF.

The chain links TRBV5-1 to TRBJ2-3; TRBD2 aligns across 7 bases. V shed 7 bases, J shed 1 base, and the junction held 3 bases outside the gene matches. This CDR3 contains 13 residues. Germline CDR1 and CDR2: SGHRS and YFSETQ. The CDR3 DNA sequence: TGCGCCAGCGGGAGCGGGGGCACAGATACGCAGTATTTT. This translates into CASGSGGTDTQYF.

This clone occurred many times. The V and J genes are TRBV6-1 and TRBJ2-3, with 12 bases identical to TRBD2. Germline V gene lookup returns CDR1 MNHNS and CDR2 SASEGT. V trimming: 2 bases; J trimming: 4 bases; junction bases outside the gene matches: 1. The length of the CDR3 is 15 residues. Here the CDR3 reads CASSELAGGPDTQYF. CDR3 bases: TGTGCCAGCAGTGAACTAGCGGGAGGGCCAGATACGCAGTATTTT.

The chain employs TRBV6-6 and TRBJ2-5; 9 nucleotides align to TRBD1. CDR1 and CDR2 (germline): MNHNY, SVGAGI (reference sequence). The CDR3 covers 14 residues. V shed 8 bases, J shed 5 bases, and the junction held 9 bases outside the gene matches. The chain's CDR3 is CASRDRASWETQYF. The CDR3 coding sequence is TGTGCCAGCCGGGACAGGGCCTCTTGGGAGACCCAGTACTTC.

The chain couples TRBV19 to TRBJ1-1, with 8 bases identical to TRBD1. The CDR3 consists of 16 residues. Germline trimming cut 8 bases from V and 1 base from J; bases unmatched to any gene: 12. Germline V gives CDR1 LNHDA, CDR2 SQIVND (reference sequence). Here the CDR3 DNA reads TGTGCCAGTTCCCTCCTCATAGGACAGGGGAACACTGAAGCTTTCTTT. The encoded protein is CASSLLIGQGNTEAFF.

The rearrangement links TRBV28 to TRBJ2-5, with D maybe TRBD1 (6 bases). Germline V CDR1 and CDR2: MDHEN, SYDVKM. The CDR3 is 12 amino acids. The V gene lost 6 bases and the J gene lost 5 bases, with 10 bases spanning the gap. The CDR3 sequence is CASSQGTETQYF. Here the CDR3 DNA reads TGTGCCAGCAGCCAGGGGACCGAGACCCAGTACTTC.

This clone has only a few counts. J is TRBJ2-7 and V is TRBV6-5, with 10 nucleotides matching TRBD2. The V gene's germline CDR1 is MNHEY and CDR2 SVGAGI. Trimming at V came to 6 bases and at J to 7 bases, leaving 6 bases not matched to a gene. The length of the CDR3 is 13 residues. The CDR3 protein is CASRLGLAREQYF. DNA for the CDR3: TGTGCCAGCAGGTTGGGACTAGCGAGGGAGCAGTACTTC.

CDR3 bases: TGCGCCAGCAGCTACCAGACTAAACAGAGCAATCAGCCCCAGCATTTT. Its protein product is CASSYQTKQSNQPQHF. This chain links TRBV4-1 with TRBJ1-5; no firm D call. V lost 5 bases and J 1 base, leaving 15 bases between the germline ends. This CDR3 contains 16 residues. CDR1 is MGHRA, CDR2 YSYEKL, per germline.

This chain connects TRBV19 to TRBJ2-2; D uncertain. V lost 2 bases to trimming and J lost 7 bases, with 8 bases between them. This CDR3 is 13 amino acids long. The germline CDR1 and CDR2 sequences are LNHDA and SQIVND (reference sequence). The CDR3 coding sequence is TGTGCCAGTAGTATACGAGGTTTCGGGGAGCTGTTTTTT. Translated, it gives CASSIRGFGELFF.

The V call is TRBV18, the J call TRBJ2-5; D uncertain. V lost 6 bases and J lost 0, with 5 bases in between. CDR3 length equals 12 residues. CDR1 is KGHSH and CDR2 is LQKENI in the germline V gene. The chain's CDR3 is CASSRYQETQYF. CDR3 nucleotides: TGTGCCAGCTCGCGGTACCAAGAGACCCAGTACTTC.

The chain couples TRBV19 to TRBJ2-1; D uncertain. The CDR3 sequence is 13 residues long. In germline, CDR1 is LNHDA, CDR2 SQIVND (reference sequence). The V end lost 2 bases, the J end lost 5 bases, and 7 bases lay between the germline ends. CDR3 in amino acids: CASSILRDNEQFF. The DNA for the CDR3 is TGTGCCAGTAGTATACTCCGGGACAATGAGCAGTTCTTC.

The chain has TRBV6-4 and TRBJ2-1; TRBD1 is a possible D gene (5 bases). The CDR3 totals 12 residues. The germline V and J ends were trimmed by 2 bases and 8 bases, with 7 bases remaining between them. Germline V lookup: CDR1 MRHNA, CDR2 SNTAGT. The CDR3 is CASSDQTDEQFF. The CDR3 coding sequence is TGTGCCAGCAGTGACCAGACAGATGAGCAGTTCTTC.